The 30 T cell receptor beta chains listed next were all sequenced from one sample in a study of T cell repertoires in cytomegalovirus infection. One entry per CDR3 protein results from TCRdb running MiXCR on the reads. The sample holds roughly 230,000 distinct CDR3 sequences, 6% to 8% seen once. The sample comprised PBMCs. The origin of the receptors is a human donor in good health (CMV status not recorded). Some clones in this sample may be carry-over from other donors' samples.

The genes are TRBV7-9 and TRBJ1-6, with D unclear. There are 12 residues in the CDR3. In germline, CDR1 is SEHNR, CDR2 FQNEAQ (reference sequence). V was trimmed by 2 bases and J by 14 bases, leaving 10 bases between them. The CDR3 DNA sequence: TGTGCCAGCAGCTTACGGGGTCAAGCCCTCCACTTT. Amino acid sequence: CASSLRGQALHF.

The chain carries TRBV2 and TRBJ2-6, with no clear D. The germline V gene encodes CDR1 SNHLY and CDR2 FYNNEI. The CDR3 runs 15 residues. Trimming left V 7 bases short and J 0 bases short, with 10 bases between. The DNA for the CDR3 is TGTGCCAGCACTGGGCAGCTCTCTGGGGCCAACGTCCTGACTTTC. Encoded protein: CASTGQLSGANVLTF.

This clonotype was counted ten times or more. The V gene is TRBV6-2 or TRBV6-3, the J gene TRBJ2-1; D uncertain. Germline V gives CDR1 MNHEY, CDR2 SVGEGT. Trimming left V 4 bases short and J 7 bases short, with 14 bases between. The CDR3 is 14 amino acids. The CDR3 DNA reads TGTGCCAGCAGTTCCCCTTTCGGGCCTAATGAGCAGTTCTTC. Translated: CASSSPFGPNEQFF.

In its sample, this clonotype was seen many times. Written as DNA, the CDR3 is TGTGCCAGCAGCTCTGAGGGCTCAGATACGCAGTATTTT. This gives the protein CASSSEGSDTQYF. The chain joins TRBV7-8 to TRBJ2-3, with D possibly TRBD2 on 5 matching bases. Trimming stripped 4 bases from V and 4 bases from J, with 9 bases between. The CDR3 extends over 13 amino acids. The germline V gene has CDR1 SGHVS and CDR2 FQNEAQ.

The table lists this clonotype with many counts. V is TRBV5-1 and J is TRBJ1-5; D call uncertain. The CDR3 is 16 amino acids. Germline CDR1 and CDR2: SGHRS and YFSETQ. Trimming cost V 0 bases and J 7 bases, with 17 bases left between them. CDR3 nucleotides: TGCGCCAGCAGCTTGGATCCGGGAGTTGGCGGACAGCCCCAGCATTTT. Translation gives CASSLDPGVGGQPQHF.

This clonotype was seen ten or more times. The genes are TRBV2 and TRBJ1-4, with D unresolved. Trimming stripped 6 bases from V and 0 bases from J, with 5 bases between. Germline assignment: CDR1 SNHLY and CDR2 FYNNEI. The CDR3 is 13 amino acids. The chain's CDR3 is CASRSATNEKLFF. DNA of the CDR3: TGTGCCAGCAGAAGCGCAACTAATGAAAAACTGTTTTTT. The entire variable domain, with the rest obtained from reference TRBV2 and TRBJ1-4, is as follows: EPEVTQTPSHQVTQMGQEVILRCVPISNHLYFYWYRQILGQKVEFLVSFYNNEISEKSEIFDDQFSVERPDGSNFTLKIRSTKLEDSAMYFCASRSATNEKLFFGSGTQLSVL.

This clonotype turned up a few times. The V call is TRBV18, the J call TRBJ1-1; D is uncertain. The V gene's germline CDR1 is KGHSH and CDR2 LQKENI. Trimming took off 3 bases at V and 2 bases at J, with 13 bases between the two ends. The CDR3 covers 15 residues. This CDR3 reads CASSPGPPDNTEAFF. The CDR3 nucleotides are TGTGCCAGCTCACCGGGCCCCCCGGACAACACTGAAGCTTTCTTT.

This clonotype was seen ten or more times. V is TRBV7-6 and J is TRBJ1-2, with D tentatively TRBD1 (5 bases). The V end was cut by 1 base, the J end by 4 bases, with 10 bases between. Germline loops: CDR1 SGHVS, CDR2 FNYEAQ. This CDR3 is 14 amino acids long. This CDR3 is CASSLDQGTYGYTF. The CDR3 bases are TGTGCCAGCAGCTTAGACCAGGGTACCTATGGCTACACCTTC.

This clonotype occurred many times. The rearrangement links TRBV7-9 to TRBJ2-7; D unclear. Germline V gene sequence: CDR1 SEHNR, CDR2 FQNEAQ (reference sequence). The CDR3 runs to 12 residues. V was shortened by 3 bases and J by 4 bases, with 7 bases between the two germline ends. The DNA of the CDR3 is TGTGCCAGCAGCTTTGAACGGTACGAGCAGTACTTC. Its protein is CASSFERYEQYF.

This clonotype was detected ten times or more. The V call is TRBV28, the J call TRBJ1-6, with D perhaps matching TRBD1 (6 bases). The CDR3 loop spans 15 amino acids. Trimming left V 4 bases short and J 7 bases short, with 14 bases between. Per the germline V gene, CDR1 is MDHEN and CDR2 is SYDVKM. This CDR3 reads CASSYTGRVNSPLHF. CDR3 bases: TGTGCCAGCAGTTACACAGGGCGGGTGAATTCACCCCTCCACTTT.

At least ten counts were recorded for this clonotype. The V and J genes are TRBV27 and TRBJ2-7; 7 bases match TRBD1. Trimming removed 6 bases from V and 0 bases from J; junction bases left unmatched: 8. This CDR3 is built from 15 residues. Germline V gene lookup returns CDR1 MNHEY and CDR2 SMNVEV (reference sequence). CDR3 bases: TGTGCCAGCAGCCATTCTGGGACAGCCTCCTACGAGCAGTACTTC. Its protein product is CASSHSGTASYEQYF.

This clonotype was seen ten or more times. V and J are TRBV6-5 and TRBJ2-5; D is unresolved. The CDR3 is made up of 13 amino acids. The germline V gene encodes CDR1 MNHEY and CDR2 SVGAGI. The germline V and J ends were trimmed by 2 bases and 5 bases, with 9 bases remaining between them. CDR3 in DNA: TGTGCCAGCAGTTACCGGACCCTGGAGACCCAGTACTTC. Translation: CASSYRTLETQYF.

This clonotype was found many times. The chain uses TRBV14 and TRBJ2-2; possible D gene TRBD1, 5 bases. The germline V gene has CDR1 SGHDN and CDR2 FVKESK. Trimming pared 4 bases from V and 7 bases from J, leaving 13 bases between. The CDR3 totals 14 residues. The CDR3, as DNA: TGTGCCAGCAGCCCAGGGCCCCTTGGCGGGGAGCTGTTTTTT. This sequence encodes CASSPGPLGGELFF.

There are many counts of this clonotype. CDR3 protein: CASSLLLKGGEDEQFF. CDR3 bases: TGTGCCAGCAGCTTACTGTTGAAGGGAGGAGAGGATGAGCAGTTCTTC. The chain couples TRBV7-2 to TRBJ2-1; a possible D gene is TRBD2 (6 bases). The ends were cut back, 2 bases at V and 8 bases at J, with 19 bases in the middle. This CDR3 is 16 amino acids long. From germline, CDR1 is SGHTA and CDR2 FQGNSA.

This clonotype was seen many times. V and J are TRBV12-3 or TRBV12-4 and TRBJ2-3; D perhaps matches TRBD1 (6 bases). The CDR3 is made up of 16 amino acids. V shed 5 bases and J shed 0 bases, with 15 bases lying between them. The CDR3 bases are TGTGCCAGCAGTGGGACACACCAGACTAGCACAGATACGCAGTATTTT. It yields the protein CASSGTHQTSTDTQYF.

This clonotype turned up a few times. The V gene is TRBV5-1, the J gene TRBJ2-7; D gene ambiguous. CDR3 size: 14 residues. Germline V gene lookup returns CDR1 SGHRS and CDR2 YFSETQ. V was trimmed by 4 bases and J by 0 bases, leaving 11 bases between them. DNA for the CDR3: TGCGCCAGCAGCCCCGCAGAGGTCTCCTACGAGCAGTACTTC. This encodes CASSPAEVSYEQYF. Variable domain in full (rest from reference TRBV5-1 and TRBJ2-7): KAGVTQTPRYLIKTRGQQVTLSCSPISGHRSVSWYQQTPGQGLQFLFEYFSETQRNKGNFPGRFSGRQFSNSRSEMNVSTLELGDSALYLCASSPAEVSYEQYFGPGTRLTVT.

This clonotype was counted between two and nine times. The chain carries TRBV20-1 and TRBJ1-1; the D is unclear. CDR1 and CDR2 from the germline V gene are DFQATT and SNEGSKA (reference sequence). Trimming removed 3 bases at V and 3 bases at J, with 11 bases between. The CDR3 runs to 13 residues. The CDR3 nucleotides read TGCAGTGCTAGGGAGAGGGCTGACACTGAAGCTTTCTTT. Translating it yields CSARERADTEAFF.

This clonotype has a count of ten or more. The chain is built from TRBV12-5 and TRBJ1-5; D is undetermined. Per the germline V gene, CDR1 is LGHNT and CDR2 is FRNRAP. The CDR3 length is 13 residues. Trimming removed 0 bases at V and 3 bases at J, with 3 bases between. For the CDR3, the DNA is TGTGCTAGTGGTTTGGTCCCCAATCAGCCCCAGCATTTT. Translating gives CASGLVPNQPQHF.

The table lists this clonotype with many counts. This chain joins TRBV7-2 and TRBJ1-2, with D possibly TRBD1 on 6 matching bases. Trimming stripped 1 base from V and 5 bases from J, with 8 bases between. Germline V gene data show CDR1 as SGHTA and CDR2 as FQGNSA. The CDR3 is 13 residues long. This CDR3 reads CASSLDREYGYTF. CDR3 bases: TGTGCCAGCAGCTTAGACAGGGAGTATGGCTACACCTTC.

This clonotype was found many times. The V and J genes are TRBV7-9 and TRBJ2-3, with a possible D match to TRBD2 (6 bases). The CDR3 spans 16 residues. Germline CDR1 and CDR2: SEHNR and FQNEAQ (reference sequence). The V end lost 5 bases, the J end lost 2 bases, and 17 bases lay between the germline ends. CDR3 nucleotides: TGTGCCAGCAGCCCCCCGACTAGTAGTATCACAGATACGCAGTATTTT. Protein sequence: CASSPPTSSITDTQYF. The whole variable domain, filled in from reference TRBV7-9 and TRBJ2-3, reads DTGVSQNPRHKITKRGQNVTFRCDPISEHNRLYWYRQTLGQGPEFLTYFQNEAQLEKSRLLSDRFSAERPKGSFSTLEIQRTEQGDSAMYLCASSPPTSSITDTQYFGPGTRLTVL.

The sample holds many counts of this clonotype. The CDR3 loop is CATSKNRQGDYGYTF. CDR3 nucleotides: TGTGCCACCAGCAAAAATAGACAGGGCGACTATGGCTACACCTTC. The chain couples TRBV15 to TRBJ1-2; 7 bases fit TRBD1. CDR1 and CDR2 from the germline V gene are LNHNV and YYDKDF (reference sequence). The CDR3 totals 15 residues. V was pared by 4 bases and J by 3 bases, with 8 bases of the junction left unmatched.

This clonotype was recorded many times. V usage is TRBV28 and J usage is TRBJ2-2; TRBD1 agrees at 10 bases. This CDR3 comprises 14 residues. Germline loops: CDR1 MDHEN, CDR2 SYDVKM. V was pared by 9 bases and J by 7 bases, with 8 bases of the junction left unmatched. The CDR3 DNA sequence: TGTGCCAGTACAGGGACAGGGGACGGCGGGGAGCTGTTTTTT. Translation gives CASTGTGDGGELFF.

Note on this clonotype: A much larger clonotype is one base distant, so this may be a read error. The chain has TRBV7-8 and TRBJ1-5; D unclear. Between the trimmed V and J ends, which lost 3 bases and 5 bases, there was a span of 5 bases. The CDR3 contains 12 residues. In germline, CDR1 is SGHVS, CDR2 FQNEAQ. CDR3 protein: CASSLTHQPQHF. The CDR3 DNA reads TGTGCCAGCAGCTTGACCCATCAGCCCCAGCATTTT.

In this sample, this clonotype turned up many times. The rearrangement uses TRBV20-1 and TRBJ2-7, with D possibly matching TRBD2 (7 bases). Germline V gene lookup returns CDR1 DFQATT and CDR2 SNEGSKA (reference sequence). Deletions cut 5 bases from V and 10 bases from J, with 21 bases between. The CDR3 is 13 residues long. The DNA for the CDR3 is TGCAGTGCTCACAGGGAGGCGGGGGCCGGACAGTACTTC. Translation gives CSAHREAGAGQYF.

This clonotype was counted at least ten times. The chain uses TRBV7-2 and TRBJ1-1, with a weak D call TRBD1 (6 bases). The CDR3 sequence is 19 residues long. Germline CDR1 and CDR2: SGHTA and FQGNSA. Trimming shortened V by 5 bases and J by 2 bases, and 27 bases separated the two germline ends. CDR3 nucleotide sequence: TGTGCCAGCAGCCCACTTCCCCCGGGCAGGGGCATTCACAACACTGAAGCTTTCTTT. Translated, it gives CASSPLPPGRGIHNTEAFF.

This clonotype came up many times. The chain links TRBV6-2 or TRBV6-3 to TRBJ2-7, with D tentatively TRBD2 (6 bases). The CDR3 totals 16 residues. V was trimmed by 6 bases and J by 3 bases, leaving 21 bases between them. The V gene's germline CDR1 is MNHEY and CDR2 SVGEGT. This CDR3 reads CASSPPRLVRYYEQYF. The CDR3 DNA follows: TGTGCCAGCAGCCCGCCCCGACTAGTCCGATACTACGAGCAGTACTTC.

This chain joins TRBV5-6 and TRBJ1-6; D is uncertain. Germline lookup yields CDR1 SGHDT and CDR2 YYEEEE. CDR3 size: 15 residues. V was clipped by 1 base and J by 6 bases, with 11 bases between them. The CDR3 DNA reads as TGTGCCAGCAGCTTGTATCCAGCCACTAATTCACCCCTCCACTTT. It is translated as CASSLYPATNSPLHF.

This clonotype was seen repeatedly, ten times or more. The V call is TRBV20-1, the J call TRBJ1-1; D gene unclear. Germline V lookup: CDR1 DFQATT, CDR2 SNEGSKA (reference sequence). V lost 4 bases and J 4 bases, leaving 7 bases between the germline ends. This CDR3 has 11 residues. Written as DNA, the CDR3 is TGCAGTGCTATTTTAAGCACTGAAGCTTTCTTT. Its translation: CSAILSTEAFF.

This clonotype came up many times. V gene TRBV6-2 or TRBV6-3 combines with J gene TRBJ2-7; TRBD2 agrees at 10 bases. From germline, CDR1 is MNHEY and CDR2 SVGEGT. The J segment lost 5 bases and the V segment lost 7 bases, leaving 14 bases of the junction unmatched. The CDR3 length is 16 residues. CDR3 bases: TGTGCCAGCACTCCGGGCGGTAGCGGGGGGTACGACGAGCAGTACTTC. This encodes CASTPGGSGGYDEQYF.

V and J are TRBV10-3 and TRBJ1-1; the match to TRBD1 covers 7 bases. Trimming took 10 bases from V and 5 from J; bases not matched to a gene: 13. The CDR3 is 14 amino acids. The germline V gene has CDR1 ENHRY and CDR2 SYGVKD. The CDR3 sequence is CATNRPGGRTEAFF. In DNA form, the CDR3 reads TGTGCCACCAATCGCCCAGGGGGACGGACTGAAGCTTTCTTT.